This T cell receptor (beta chain) was found in a study of control samples from healthy donors and cancer patients. Profiled with immunoSEQ multiplex PCR; TCRdb holds only in-frame clones, not every one. The table includes approximately 90,000 clones, around 86% detected once. The CDR3 consists of 16 residues. Trimming pared 1 base from V and 3 bases from J, leaving 12 bases between. Germline CDR1 reads MGHRA; CDR2 reads YSYEKL. Material for sequencing was blood. This TCR was recovered from a man aged 30 to 39 in good health. The V gene is TRBV4-1, the J gene TRBJ1-4, with TRBD1 as a possible D gene (6 bases). DNA of the CDR3: TGCGCCAGCAGCCAAGCTCCGACAGGAGCTAATGAAAAACTGTTTTTT. Protein sequence: CASSQAPTGANEKLFF.